The 21 T cell receptor beta chains below all came from one sample that was sequenced in a study of blood T cell repertoires in COVID-19. TCRdb keeps only in-frame clones here, not all; method: immunoSEQ multiplex PCR. The sample contains nearly 400,000 clones, around nine tenths of which appear only once. The sequenced sample consisted of PBMCs or T cells enriched from blood (not recorded which). The receptors here all came from a woman aged 30 to 39 who had recovered from COVID-19.

This clone was picked up one time. The rearrangement links TRBV23-1 to TRBJ1-2; D is unresolved. TRBV23-1 is recorded as an ORF, its role being uncertain. V was clipped by 6 bases and J by 1 base, with 3 bases between them. CDR3 length: 11 residues. The CDR3 loop reads CASRLNYGYTF. The CDR3 region has the DNA TGCGCCAGCAGACTTAACTATGGCTACACCTTC.

This chain links TRBV19 with TRBJ2-1; 10 bases fit TRBD2. Germline CDR1 is LNHDA and CDR2 is SQIVND (reference sequence). V lost 3 bases, J lost 14 bases, and 13 bases stayed unmatched. There are 15 residues in the CDR3. CDR3 nucleotide sequence: TGTGCCAGTAGTATGACCGGACTAGCGGAGGGGGTGGAGTTCTTC. Protein sequence: CASSMTGLAEGVEFF.

The genes are TRBV12-5 and TRBJ1-5; 7 bases map to TRBD1. The V and J ends lost 7 bases and 2 bases, in that order; junction bases with no gene match: 5. Germline values: CDR1 LGHNT, CDR2 FRNRAP. The CDR3 runs to 14 residues. The CDR3 nucleotides are TGTGCTAGTGCCAACAGGGGTGGCAATCAGCCCCAGCATTTT. It specifies CASANRGGNQPQHF.

The CDR3 loop reads CASVQGGIGYTF. The CDR3 DNA is TGTGCCAGCGTTCAGGGGGGTATCGGCTACACCTTC. The chain carries TRBV19 and TRBJ1-2; 7 bases are a match to TRBD1. V was clipped by 9 bases and J by 8 bases; unmatched bases: 9. The germline gives CDR1 LNHDA, CDR2 SQIVND (reference sequence). The CDR3 loop spans 12 amino acids.

This rearrangement joins TRBV7-2 to TRBJ2-2; D is undetermined. In germline, CDR1 is SGHTA, CDR2 FQGNSA. V shed 1 base and J shed 0 bases, with 9 bases lying between them. The CDR3 sequence is 16 residues long. The CDR3 reads CASSLVGGSNTGELFF. The DNA for the CDR3 is TGTGCCAGCAGCTTAGTTGGCGGATCGAACACCGGGGAGCTGTTTTTT.

The rearrangement joins TRBV19 to TRBJ1-6; no firm D call. V shed 3 bases and J shed 4 bases, with 10 bases lying between them. The CDR3 totals 15 residues. Germline CDR1 and CDR2: LNHDA and SQIVND (reference sequence). In DNA form, the CDR3 reads TGTGCCAGTAGTATCAGTCAGATTTATAATTCACCCCTCCACTTT. Translation: CASSISQIYNSPLHF.

V and J are TRBV30 and TRBJ1-4, with a tentative D call TRBD1 (6 bases). Germline CDR1 reads GTSNPN; CDR2 reads SVGIG (reference sequence). V was pared by 1 base and J by 7 bases, with 22 bases between. This CDR3 has 17 residues. CDR3: CAWSDGTPYRKGEKLFF. The CDR3 nucleotides are TGTGCCTGGAGTGACGGGACACCTTATAGGAAGGGTGAAAAACTGTTTTTT.

The chain recombines TRBV10-3 with TRBJ2-1; the D gene is possibly TRBD2 (5 bases). V gave up 8 bases and J gave up 11 bases, with 13 bases separating them. Germline assignment: CDR1 ENHRY and CDR2 SYGVKD. The CDR3 length is 11 residues. As DNA, the CDR3 is TGTGCCATCGGGTGGGAGATGAAGCAGTTCTTC. Encoded protein: CAIGWEMKQFF.

The chain recombines TRBV6-5 with TRBJ1-5, with D unclear. Deletions cut 7 bases from V and 1 base from J, with 14 bases between. CDR1 MNHEY and CDR2 SVGAGI come from the germline V gene. CDR3 size: 15 residues. The CDR3, as DNA: TGTGCCAGCAAAAGGGAGCCGCGGAGCAATCAGCCCCAGCATTTT. Translated, it gives CASKREPRSNQPQHF.

The rearrangement links TRBV10-1 to TRBJ2-1; D possibly corresponds to TRBD1 (6 bases). The CDR3 has 14 residues. Germline assignment: CDR1 WNHNN and CDR2 SYGVQD (reference sequence). Trimming shortened V by 7 bases and J by 3 bases, and 13 bases separated the two germline ends. CDR3 DNA: TGCGCCAGCACGCGGACAGAAGACTACAATGAGCAGTTCTTC. It specifies CASTRTEDYNEQFF.

This clone is a singleton in its sample. The chain carries TRBV10-3 and TRBJ1-5; D is perhaps TRBD1 (5 bases). The CDR3 sequence is 13 residues long. Trimming cost V 7 bases and J 3 bases, with 10 bases left between them. The germline V gene has CDR1 ENHRY and CDR2 SYGVKD. The CDR3 sequence: CAITGGDNQPQHF. CDR3 DNA: TGTGCCATCACTGGGGGGGACAATCAGCCCCAGCATTTT.

V usage is TRBV4-3 and J usage is TRBJ2-1, with 7 bases identical to TRBD1. CDR3 size: 14 residues. Trimming cost V 3 bases and J 7 bases; bases outside gene matches: 6. CDR1 and CDR2 (germline): LGHNA, YSLEER. CDR3 region: CASSHGQEVNEQFF. The CDR3 coding sequence is TGCGCCAGCAGCCACGGACAGGAGGTAAATGAGCAGTTCTTC.

The CDR3 sequence is CATSSPNTDTQYF. CDR3 sequence (DNA): TGTGCCACCAGCAGCCCAAATACAGATACGCAGTATTTT. This sequence joins TRBV15 and TRBJ2-3; D is undetermined. V lost 3 bases and J 3 bases, leaving 7 bases between the germline ends. CDR1 and CDR2 from the germline V gene are LNHNV and YYDKDF (reference sequence). The CDR3 totals 13 residues. Filled out from reference TRBV15 and TRBJ2-3, the complete variable domain reads DAMVIQNPRYQVTQFGKPVTLSCSQTLNHNVMYWYQQKSSQAPKLLFHYYDKDFNNEADTPDNFQSRRPNTSFCFLDIRSPGLGDTAMYLCATSSPNTDTQYFGPGTRLTVL.

The chain is built from TRBV3-1 (or the pseudogene TRBV3-2) and TRBJ2-7; the match to TRBD1 covers 10 bases. The germline V gene has CDR1 LGHDT and CDR2 YNNKEL (reference sequence). This CDR3 is built from 20 residues. With V trimmed by 4 bases and J by 3 bases, 21 bases remained unmatched. The CDR3 is CASSPHPSGTGELVIYEQYF. DNA of the CDR3: TGTGCCAGCAGCCCCCACCCGTCCGGGACAGGGGAGTTGGTTATCTACGAGCAGTACTTC.

The J gene is TRBJ2-5, the V gene TRBV6-5; the D gene is possibly TRBD2 (5 bases). V lost 8 bases and J lost 4, with 8 bases in between. This CDR3 is 11 amino acids long. CDR1 and CDR2 (germline): MNHEY, SVGAGI. CDR3 residues: CASGRRETQYF. CDR3 nucleotides: TGTGCCAGCGGGAGAAGAGAGACCCAGTACTTC.

This chain's CDR3 is CATRDSMNTEAFF. CDR3 sequence (DNA): TGTGCCACGCGGGACAGCATGAACACTGAAGCTTTCTTT. V usage is TRBV6-5 and J usage is TRBJ1-1; the match to TRBD1 covers 7 bases. CDR3 size: 13 residues. Germline values: CDR1 MNHEY, CDR2 SVGAGI. The ends lost 10 bases at V and 0 bases at J; junction bases unmatched: 5.

V and J are TRBV4-3 and TRBJ2-3, with D possibly matching TRBD1 (5 bases). V was clipped by 1 base and J by 14 bases, with 13 bases between them. The CDR3 spans 12 residues. Germline CDR1 is LGHNA and CDR2 is YSLEER. The chain's CDR3 is CASSQGGLFRYF. CDR3 sequence (DNA): TGCGCCAGCAGCCAAGGGGGCCTTTTCCGGTATTTT.

This chain joins TRBV20-1 and TRBJ1-2, with D uncertain. CDR1 and CDR2 from the germline V gene are DFQATT and SNEGSKA (reference sequence). CDR3 length: 13 amino acids. Trimming left V 3 bases short and J 1 base short, with 9 bases between. The CDR3 sequence: CSASTQINYGYTF. CDR3 sequence (DNA): TGCAGTGCTAGTACGCAGATTAACTATGGCTACACCTTC.

This chain uses TRBV15 with TRBJ1-4; TRBD1 might be the D (5 bases). Trimming shortened V by 0 bases and J by 7 bases, and 9 bases separated the two germline ends. The CDR3 sequence is 14 residues long. Germline CDR1 reads LNHNV; CDR2 reads YYDKDF (reference sequence). CDR3 nucleotides: TGTGCCACCAGCAGAGATCCCAGGGCTGAAAAACTGTTTTTT. This sequence encodes CATSRDPRAEKLFF.

This clone has at least ten counts. The V call is TRBV3-1 (or the pseudogene TRBV3-2), the J call TRBJ1-6; 8 nucleotides line up with TRBD1. CDR1 is LGHDT and CDR2 is YNNKEL in the germline V gene (reference sequence). The ends lost 4 bases at V and 6 bases at J; junction bases unmatched: 8. There are 16 residues in the CDR3. Here the CDR3 DNA reads TGTGCCAGCAGCCGAAGACAGGGGAGACTTAATTCACCCCTCCACTTT. Translating it yields CASSRRQGRLNSPLHF.

This clone was seen a handful of times. This sequence joins TRBV7-2 and TRBJ1-2, with a tentative D call TRBD1 (6 bases). The ends were cut back, 5 bases at V and 4 bases at J, with 14 bases in the middle. This CDR3 is 14 amino acids long. Germline V gene lookup returns CDR1 SGHTA and CDR2 FQGNSA. CDR3: CASSLTGIGYGYTF. DNA for the CDR3: TGTGCCAGCAGCCTTACAGGGATCGGCTATGGCTACACCTTC.